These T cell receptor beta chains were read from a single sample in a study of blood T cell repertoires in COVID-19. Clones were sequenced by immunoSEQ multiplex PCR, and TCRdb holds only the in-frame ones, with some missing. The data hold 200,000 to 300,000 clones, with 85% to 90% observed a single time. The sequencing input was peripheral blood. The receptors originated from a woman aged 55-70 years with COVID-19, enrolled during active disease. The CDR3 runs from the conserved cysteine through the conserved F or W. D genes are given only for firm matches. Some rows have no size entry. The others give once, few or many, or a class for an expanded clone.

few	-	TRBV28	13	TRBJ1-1	TGTGCCAGCAGCGACCCGGGGGTAGGCCGAGCTTTCTTT	CASSDPGVGRAFF
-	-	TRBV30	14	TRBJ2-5	TGTGCCTGGAGTGTAACCAGGGTTCCAGAGACCCAGTACTTC	CAWSVTRVPETQYF
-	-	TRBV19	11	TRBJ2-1	TGTGCCAGTAGTACTAGGAATGAGCAGTTCTTC	CASSTRNEQFF
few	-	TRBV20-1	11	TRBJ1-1	TGCAGTGCCACTGCGGGGTTGGGAGCTTTCTTT	CSATAGLGAFF
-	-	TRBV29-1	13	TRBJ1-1	TGCAGCCTACGCAGGGAAGAGAACACTGAAGCTTTCTTT	CSLRREENTEAFF
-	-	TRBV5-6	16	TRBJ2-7	TGTGCCAGCAGCCTGGCCGGCGCGGGCTACTCCTACGAGCAGTACTTC	CASSLAGAGYSYEQYF
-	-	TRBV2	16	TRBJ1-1	TGTGCCAGCAGTGAAGGGGCAGGCCCAGGTGTCACTGAAGCTTTCTTT	CASSEGAGPGVTEAFF
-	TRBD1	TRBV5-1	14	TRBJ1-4	TGCGCCAGCAGCTCGGACAGGGTTGGGGAAAAACTGTTTTTT	CASSSDRVGEKLFF
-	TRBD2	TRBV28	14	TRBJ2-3	TGTGCCAGCAGGCCGGGACTAGGGGCAGATACGCAGTATTTT	CASRPGLGADTQYF
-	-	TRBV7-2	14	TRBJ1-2	TGTGCCAGCAGCTTAGTTGCGGTTGACTATGGCTACACCTTC	CASSLVAVDYGYTF
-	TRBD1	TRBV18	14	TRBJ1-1	TGTGCCAGCTTCCCGACAGGGTGGAACACTGAAGCTTTCTTT	CASFPTGWNTEAFF
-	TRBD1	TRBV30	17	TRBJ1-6	TGTGCCTGGAGTCCCGACAGGGGAGGTATGGGCAGTTCACCCCTCCACTTT	CAWSPDRGGMGSSPLHF
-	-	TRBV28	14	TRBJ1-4	TGTGCCAGCAGAGGCGCAGGGGTTAATGAAAAACTGTTTTTT	CASRGAGVNEKLFF
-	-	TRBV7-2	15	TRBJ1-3	TGTGCCAGCAGCTTAGGTTCAGGCTCTGGAAACACCATATATTTT	CASSLGSGSGNTIYF
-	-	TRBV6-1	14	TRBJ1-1	TGTGCCAGCAGTGACCTGGGAGCTGGGTATGAAGCTTTCTTT	CASSDLGAGYEAFF
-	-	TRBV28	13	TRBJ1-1	TGTGCCAGCAGTACCCCGGGAAACACTGAAGCTTTCTTT	CASSTPGNTEAFF
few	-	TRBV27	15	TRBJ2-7	TGTGCCAGCAGTCCATCGCCCGAAGACTACTACGAGCAGTACTTC	CASSPSPEDYYEQYF
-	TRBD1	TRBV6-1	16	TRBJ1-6	TGTGCCAGCAGTGGAGGACAGGGCAAAGGGATTTCACCCCTCCACTTT	CASSGGQGKGISPLHF
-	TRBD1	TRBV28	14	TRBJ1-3	TGTGCCAGCAGGGGACAGCTCTCTGGAAACACCATATATTTT	CASRGQLSGNTIYF
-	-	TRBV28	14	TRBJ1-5	TGTGCCAGCAGCTTCCAGGGCGAGGATCAGCCCCAGCATTTT	CASSFQGEDQPQHF
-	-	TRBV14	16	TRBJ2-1	TGTGCCAGCAGCCAAGATTACGGTGTCTCCTACAATGAGCAGTTCTTC	CASSQDYGVSYNEQFF
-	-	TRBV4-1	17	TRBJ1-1	TGCGCCAGCAGCCAAGACCCCAACAGACAGGCGAGGACTGAAGCTTTCTTT	CASSQDPNRQARTEAFF
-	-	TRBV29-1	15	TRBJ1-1	TGCAGCGTTGAAGAGGGCGGCCCGAGGGACACTGAAGCTTTCTTT	CSVEEGGPRDTEAFF
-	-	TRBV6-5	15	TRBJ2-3	TGTGCCAGCAGTTACTCCCCTCGGGGTTTAGATACGCAGTATTTT	CASSYSPRGLDTQYF
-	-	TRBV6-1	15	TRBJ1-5	TGTGCCAGCAGTGAAGGCAGCGCGTCGGGGCAGCCCCAGCATTTT	CASSEGSASGQPQHF
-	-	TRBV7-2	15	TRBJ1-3	TGTGCCAGCAGCTTAAGGGAGAACGCGGGAAACACCATATATTTT	CASSLRENAGNTIYF
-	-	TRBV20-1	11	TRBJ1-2	TGCAGTGTCGGGGGGGGCTATGGCTACACCTTC	CSVGGGYGYTF
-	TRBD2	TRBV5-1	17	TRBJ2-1	TGCGCCAGCAGGTCCATTCCAACAGCGGGATCCTACAATGAGCAGTTCTTC	CASRSIPTAGSYNEQFF
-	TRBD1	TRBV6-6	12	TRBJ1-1	TGTGCCAGCAGTTCTACAGGGGGAAAAGCTTTCTTT	CASSSTGGKAFF